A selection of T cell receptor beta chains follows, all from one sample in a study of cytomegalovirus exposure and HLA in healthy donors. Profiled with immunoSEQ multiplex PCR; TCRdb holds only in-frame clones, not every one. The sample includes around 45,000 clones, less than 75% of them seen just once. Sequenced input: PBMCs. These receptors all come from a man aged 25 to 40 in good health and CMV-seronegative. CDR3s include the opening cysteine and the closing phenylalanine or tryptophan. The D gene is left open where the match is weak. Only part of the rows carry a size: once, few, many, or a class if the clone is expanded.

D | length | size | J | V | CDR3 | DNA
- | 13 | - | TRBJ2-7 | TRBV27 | CVSSFGSTYEQYF | TGTGTCAGCAGTTTCGGGTCCACCTACGAGCAGTACTTC
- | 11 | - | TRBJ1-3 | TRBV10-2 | CASSEVETIYF | TGCGCCAGCAGTGAAGTGGAGACCATATATTTT
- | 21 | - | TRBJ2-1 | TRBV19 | CASRKGTLAGGGGPNYNEQFF | TGTGCCAGTCGGAAGGGAACCTTGGCGGGAGGAGGGGGCCCCAACTACAATGAGCAGTTCTTC
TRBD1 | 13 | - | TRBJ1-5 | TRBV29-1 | CSVAGQSNQPQHF | TGCAGCGTTGCGGGACAGTCCAATCAGCCCCAGCATTTT
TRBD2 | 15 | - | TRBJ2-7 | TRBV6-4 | CASSDSGGSNNEQYF | TGTGCCAGCAGTGACTCGGGAGGGAGTAACAACGAGCAGTACTTC
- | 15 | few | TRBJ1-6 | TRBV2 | CASVPLGGHNSPLHF | TGTGCCAGCGTCCCGCTCGGGGGTCATAATTCACCCCTCCACTTT
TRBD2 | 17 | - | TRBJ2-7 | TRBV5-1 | CASSLSALSGRLYEQYF | TGCGCCAGCAGCTTATCCGCCTTGAGCGGGAGATTGTACGAGCAGTACTTC
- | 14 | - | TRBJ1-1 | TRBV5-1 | CASSLSALNTEAFF | TGCGCCAGCAGCTTGAGCGCCCTAAACACTGAAGCTTTCTTT
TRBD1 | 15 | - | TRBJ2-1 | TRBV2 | CASSQGQGSYNEQFF | TGTGCCAGCAGTCAAGGACAGGGAAGCTACAATGAGCAGTTCTTC
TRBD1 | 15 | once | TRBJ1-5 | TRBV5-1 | CASRQGVSSNQPQHF | TGCGCCAGCCGACAGGGGGTGTCTAGCAATCAGCCCCAGCATTTT
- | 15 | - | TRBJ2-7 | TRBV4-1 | CASSYDRVSSYEQYF | TGCGCCAGCAGCTACGACCGGGTCAGCTCCTACGAGCAGTACTTC
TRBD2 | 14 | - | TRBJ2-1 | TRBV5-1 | CASSLDSGRNEQFF | TGCGCCAGCAGCTTGGATAGCGGGAGAAATGAGCAGTTCTTC
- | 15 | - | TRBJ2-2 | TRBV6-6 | CASSYTTSFSGELFF | TGTGCCAGCAGTTACACGACTAGTTTTTCCGGGGAGCTGTTTTTT
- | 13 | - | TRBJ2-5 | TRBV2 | CASSPGRKETQYF | TGTGCCAGCAGCCCAGGGCGAAAAGAGACCCAGTACTTC
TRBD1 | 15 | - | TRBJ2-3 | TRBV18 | CASSPRQGNTDTQYF | TGTGCCAGCTCACCGAGACAGGGGAACACAGATACGCAGTATTTT
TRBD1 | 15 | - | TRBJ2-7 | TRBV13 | CASSSPGTGVYEQYF | TGTGCCAGCAGCTCCCCCGGGACAGGGGTCTACGAGCAGTACTTC
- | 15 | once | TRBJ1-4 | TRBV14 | CASSQRLGPNEKLFF | TGTGCCAGCAGCCAAAGACTCGGTCCTAATGAAAAACTGTTTTTT
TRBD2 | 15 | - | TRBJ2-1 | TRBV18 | CASSRGLADYNEQFF | TGTGCCAGCTCTCGAGGACTAGCGGACTACAATGAGCAGTTCTTC
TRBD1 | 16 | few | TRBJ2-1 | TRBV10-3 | CAISDSPGQATNEQFF | TGTGCCATCAGTGACAGCCCGGGACAGGCCACCAATGAGCAGTTCTTC
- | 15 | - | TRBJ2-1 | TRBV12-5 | CASRLRDTAYNEQFF | TGTGCTAGCCGACTCCGGGACACCGCCTACAATGAGCAGTTCTTC
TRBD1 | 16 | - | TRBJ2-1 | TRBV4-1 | CASSQVFGTGGIEQFF | TGCGCCAGCAGCCAAGTTTTTGGGACAGGGGGTATTGAGCAGTTCTTC
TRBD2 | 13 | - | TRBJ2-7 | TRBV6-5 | CASRHSGAYEQYF | TGTGCCAGCAGGCATAGCGGGGCCTACGAGCAGTACTTC
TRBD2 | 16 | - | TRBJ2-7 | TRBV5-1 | CASSLDTSGGTYEQYF | TGCGCCAGCAGCTTGGATACTAGCGGAGGAACCTACGAGCAGTACTTC
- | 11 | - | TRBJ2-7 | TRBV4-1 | CASRGGYEQYF | TGCGCCAGCAGAGGAGGTTACGAGCAGTACTTC
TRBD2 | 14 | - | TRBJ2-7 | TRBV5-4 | CASTLDGGVYEQYF | TGTGCCAGCACCTTAGATGGGGGGGTATACGAGCAGTACTTC
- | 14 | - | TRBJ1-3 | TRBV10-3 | CAISAASSGNTIYF | TGTGCCATCAGTGCAGCGAGCTCTGGAAACACCATATATTTT
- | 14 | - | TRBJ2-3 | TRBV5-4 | CASSRGQGTDTQYF | TGTGCCAGCAGCCGGGGACAAGGTACAGATACGCAGTATTTT
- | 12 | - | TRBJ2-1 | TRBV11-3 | CASSTSYNEQFF | TGTGCCAGCAGCACATCATACAATGAGCAGTTCTTC
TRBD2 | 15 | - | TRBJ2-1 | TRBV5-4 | CASSPTGGPYNEQFF | TGTGCCAGCAGCCCTACGGGGGGGCCCTACAATGAGCAGTTCTTC
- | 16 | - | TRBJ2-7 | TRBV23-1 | CASSQRPSLALGRQYF | TGCGCCAGCAGTCAACGACCCTCCCTAGCGCTGGGGCGGCAGTACTTC
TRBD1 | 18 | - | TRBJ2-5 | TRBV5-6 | CASTSLGGQGIGRETQYF | TGTGCCAGCACCTCGCTTGGGGGACAGGGTATCGGGAGGGAGACCCAGTACTTC
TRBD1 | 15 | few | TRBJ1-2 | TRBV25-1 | CASSEFGQGLRGYTF | TGTGCCAGCAGTGAATTCGGACAGGGGCTGAGGGGCTACACCTTC
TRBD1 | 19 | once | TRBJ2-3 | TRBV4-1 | CASSQSTGAKLNVGDTQYF | TGCGCCAGCAGCCAATCGACAGGGGCGAAGCTAAATGTGGGAGATACGCAGTATTTT
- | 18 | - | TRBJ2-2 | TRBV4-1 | CASAQVIILTPPTGELFF | TGCGCCAGCGCCCAAGTAATAATTCTGACACCCCCCACCGGGGAGCTGTTTTTT
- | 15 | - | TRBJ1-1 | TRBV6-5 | CASSPLLTTNTEAFF | TGTGCCAGCAGCCCCCTCCTGACAACGAACACTGAAGCTTTCTTT
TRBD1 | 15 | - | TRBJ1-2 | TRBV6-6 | CASSYWDRGNYGYTF | TGTGCCAGCAGTTACTGGGACAGGGGTAACTATGGCTACACCTTC